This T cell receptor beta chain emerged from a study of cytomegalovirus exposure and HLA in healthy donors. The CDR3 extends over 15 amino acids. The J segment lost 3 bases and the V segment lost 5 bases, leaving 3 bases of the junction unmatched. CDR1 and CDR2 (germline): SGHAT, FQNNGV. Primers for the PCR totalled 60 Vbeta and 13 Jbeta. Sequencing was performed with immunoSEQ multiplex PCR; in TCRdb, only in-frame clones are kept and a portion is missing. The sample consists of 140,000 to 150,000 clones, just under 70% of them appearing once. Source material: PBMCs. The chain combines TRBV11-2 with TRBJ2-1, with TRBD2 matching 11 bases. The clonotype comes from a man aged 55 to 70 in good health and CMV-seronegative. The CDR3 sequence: CASSPSGRIYNEQFF. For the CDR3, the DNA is TGTGCCAGCAGCCCTAGCGGGAGGATCTACAATGAGCAGTTCTTC.